Listed here is a single T cell receptor beta chain. From germline, CDR1 is SGHRS and CDR2 YFSETQ. Trimming pared 0 bases from V and 1 base from J, leaving 7 bases between. This CDR3 is built from 14 residues. The source of the sample is a study of blood T cell repertoires in COVID-19. Overall study: Collection of acute and convalescent COVID-19 samples took place in the United States, Italy and Spain. In each case, the material was cDNA or gDNA derived from T cells, B-cell-depleted T cells, or PBMCs.

In the authors' methods: Reference gene primers were amplified, and this amplification served to estimate nucleated cell counts. Clones were sequenced by immunoSEQ multiplex PCR, and TCRdb holds only the in-frame ones, with some missing. V and J calls plus clone size are reproduced from that table; the DNA served to infer D and trimming. This sample has 130,000 or so clones, with over 65% found just once. The clonotype originates from a woman aged 65 to 85 with acute or convalescent COVID-19. The rearrangement uses TRBV5-1 and TRBJ2-5, with D possibly matching TRBD1 (5 bases). Source material: peripheral blood. DNA of the CDR3: TGCGCCAGCAGCTTGGGCAGGGTCCAAGAGACCCAGTACTTC. Encoded protein: CASSLGRVQETQYF.